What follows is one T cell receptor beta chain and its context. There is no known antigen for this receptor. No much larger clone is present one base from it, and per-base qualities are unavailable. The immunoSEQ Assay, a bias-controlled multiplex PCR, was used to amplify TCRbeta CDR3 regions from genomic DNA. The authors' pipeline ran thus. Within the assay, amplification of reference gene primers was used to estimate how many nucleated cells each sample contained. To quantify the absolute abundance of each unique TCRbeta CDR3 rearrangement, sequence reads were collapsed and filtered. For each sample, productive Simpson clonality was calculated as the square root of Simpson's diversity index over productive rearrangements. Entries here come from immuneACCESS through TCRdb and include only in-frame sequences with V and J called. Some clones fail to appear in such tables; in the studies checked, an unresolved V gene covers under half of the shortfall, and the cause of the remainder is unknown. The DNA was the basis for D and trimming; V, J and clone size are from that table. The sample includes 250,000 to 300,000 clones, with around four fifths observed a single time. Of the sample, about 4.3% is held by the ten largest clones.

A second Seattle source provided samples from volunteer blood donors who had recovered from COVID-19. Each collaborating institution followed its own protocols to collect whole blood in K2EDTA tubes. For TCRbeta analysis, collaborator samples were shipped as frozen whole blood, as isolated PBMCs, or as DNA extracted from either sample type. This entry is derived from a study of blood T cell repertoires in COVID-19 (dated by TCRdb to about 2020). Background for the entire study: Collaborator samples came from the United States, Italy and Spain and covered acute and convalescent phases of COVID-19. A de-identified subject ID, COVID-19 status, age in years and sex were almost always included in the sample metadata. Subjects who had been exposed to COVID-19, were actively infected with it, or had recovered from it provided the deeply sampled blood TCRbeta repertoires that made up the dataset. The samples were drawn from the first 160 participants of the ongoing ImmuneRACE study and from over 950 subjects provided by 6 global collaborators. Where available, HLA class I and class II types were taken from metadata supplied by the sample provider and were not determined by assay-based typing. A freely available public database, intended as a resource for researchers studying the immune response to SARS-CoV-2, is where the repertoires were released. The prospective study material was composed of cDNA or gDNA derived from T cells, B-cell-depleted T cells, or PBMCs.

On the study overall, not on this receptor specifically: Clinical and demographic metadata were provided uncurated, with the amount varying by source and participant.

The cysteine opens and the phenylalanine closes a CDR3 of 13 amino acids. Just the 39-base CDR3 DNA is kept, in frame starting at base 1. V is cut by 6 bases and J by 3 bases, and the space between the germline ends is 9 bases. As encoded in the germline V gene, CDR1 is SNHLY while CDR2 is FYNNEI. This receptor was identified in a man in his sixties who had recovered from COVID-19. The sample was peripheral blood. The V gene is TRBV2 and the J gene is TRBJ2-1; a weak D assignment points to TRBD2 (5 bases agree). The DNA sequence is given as TGTGCCAGCAGATCGACTAACTACAATGAGCAGTTCTTC. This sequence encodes CASRSTNYNEQFF.